The sequence of this T cell receptor beta chain was determined in a study of shared clonotypes between healthy human individuals (dated by TCRdb to about 2020). Some background on the complete study: Two women and a few men aged 18 to 49 years were included in the cohort. For each donor, CD4 naive and CD4 memory were each run on three plates, CD8 naive on two plates, and CD8 memory on one plate. The study deeply sequenced blood TCR repertoires of five healthy adults to estimate repertoire size and the extent of clonotype sharing between individuals. Libraries were prepared and TCR repertoires were sequenced by different laboratories using diverse techniques, in order to increase sequencing depth and limit assay-specific biases. Between about 0.8 and 9 billion PBMCs per donor were obtained by leukapheresis.

This clone was found many times. What this receptor recognizes is not known. Nothing much larger sits one base from this clone, and base qualities are not available. Using the deep immunoSEQ assay, multiplex PCR amplified TCR CDR3 regions from genomic DNA. Extracted genomic DNA from each cell subset was distributed evenly across all wells of several immunoSEQ 96-well plates, and each plate was treated as a replicate. For sorted subsets, around 200 ng genomic DNA, equal to tens of thousands of T cell genomes, was loaded into each replicate PCR. Purified libraries were quantified with a Qubit 3.0 fluorometer, sized on a Bioanalyzer 2100, and re-quantified with the KAPA Library Quantification kit. A separate single-read 150-cycle Illumina NextSeq 550 flow cell was used to sequence each immunoSEQ 96-well plate. Per the original workflow: Because only junctional sequences without quality scores were contained in the immunoSEQ output, filtering matching that applied to full-length reads could not be performed. To assign V/J genes and CDR3, sequences were annotated using PyIR, a Python wrapper for IgBLAST v1.9, with IMGT germline references. Reads were filtered out if the reads had weak V/J assignments (E-value above 1e-6), no CDR3, stop codons, out-of-frame junctions, or ambiguous translated residues. V3J clonotypes were defined as sequences sharing an identical inferred V gene, J gene, and CDR3 amino acid sequence. Percentage overlap between repertoires was computed as shared unique clonotypes divided by the size of the smaller repertoire. Richness of each repertoire was evaluated using RTK rarefaction, the Chao1 estimator, and Recon v2.1 estimates of unobserved clonotypes. For all TCRbeta clonotypes obtained by the gDNA method from a few donors, generation probabilities were computed with OLGA. TCRdb took over this immuneACCESS table, retaining in-frame rearrangements with V and J assigned. Such tables are incomplete; in checked studies, under half of the missing clones stem from an unresolved V gene, and the remainder is unexplained. The DNA gave D and trimming, while V, J and clone size come from that table. The table for this sample lists over a million clones; about four fifths of them were counted only once. The top ten clones comprise 0.61% of the sample.

What the study reported, not specific to this receptor: Clonotypes shared by all four sorted-subset donors showed higher generation probabilities than non-shared clonotypes. Only blood was sampled, and tissue TCR repertoires likely differ from those in blood. When a few donors were compared, the shared fraction of clonotypes was around 4.6% for naive CD4, about 4% for naive CD8, 2.3% for memory CD4, and 0.4% for memory CD8. Estimated clonotype richness was generally larger for naive than for memory subsets. Rarefaction of sorted-subset datasets indicated incomplete sequencing despite the large sequencing depth. Pairwise subsampling led to the expectation that sequencing depth would affect the degree of clonotype sharing among donors. Because the study included only a small number of donors, the genetic and exposure-history diversity represented was limited.

Healthy HIV-negative adults with no recently reported acute infections or vaccinations were included as donors. Every donor was a Caucasian adult residing in Nashville, Tennessee, USA. Magnetic negative selection was used to enrich CD4+ T cells, after which naive cells were positively selected on CD45RA and the negative fraction became the memory subset. After blood collection by leukapheresis, PBMCs were isolated using Ficoll-Histopaque density gradient centrifugation and then cryopreserved in the vapor phase of liquid nitrogen. Analytical flow cytometry was used to check the purity and quantity of every magnetically sorted T cell population. From each sorted fraction, genomic DNA was isolated and quantified by UV absorbance on a Nanodrop 2000c. From the cysteine up to the phenylalanine, the CDR3 has a length of 16 residues. Solely the CDR3 DNA is kept, with 48 bases framed from the first base. Trimming removed 7 bases from V and 1 base from J; the gene matches leave 12 bases unexplained. The germline V gene supplies CDR1 SNHLY and CDR2 FYNNEI.

Input material: memory CD4+ T cells from PBMCs. The sample's cell subset or site label, in plain terms: CD45RA-negative fraction. This receptor chain uses TRBV2 and TRBJ1-1, with TRBD1 identical over 7 junction bases. The receptor comes from a man younger than 35 in good health. Some clones in this sample may be carry-over from other donors' samples. The bases are TGTGCCAGCATCCCCGGAGAAGGGACAGCGAACACTGAAGCTTTCTTT. Its translation reads: CASIPGEGTANTEAFF.